The clone carrying this T cell receptor beta chain was counted a few times. This entry belongs to a study of blood T cell repertoires in COVID-19. Study summary: The samples span acute and convalescent COVID-19 from the United States, Italy and Spain.

Germline CDR1 SGHRS, CDR2 YFSETQ. The CDR3 is 14 residues long. The germline V and J ends were trimmed by 1 base and 2 bases, with 9 bases remaining between them. Profiling relied on immunoSEQ multiplex PCR, and the TCRdb table lists in-frame clones only, not all of them. In the table there are around 210,000 clones, over 60% of which are singletons. The sequence came from a woman in her 70s with acute or convalescent COVID-19. Sample: peripheral blood. The chain joins TRBV5-1 to TRBJ2-5; no reliable D call. CDR3 DNA: TGCGCCAGCAGCTTGTTTCCGGGTCAAGAGACCCAGTACTTC. Amino acid sequence: CASSLFPGQETQYF.